The 24 T cell receptor beta chains presented below share a single source sample, sequenced in a study of blood T cell repertoires in COVID-19 (dated by TCRdb to about 2020). Libraries were constructed by the immunoSEQ multiplex PCR assay. In its TCRdb copy, this immuneACCESS table keeps in-frame sequences only and misses some clones. Where compared with another copy, unresolved V genes explain less than half of these, and the others have no known cause. This sample gives around 72,000 clones in total; roughly 87% of them show up just once. Jointly, the top ten make up roughly 30% of the sample. Sequencing was carried out using peripheral blood. These receptors were collected from a man over 45 with acute or convalescent COVID-19.

The V call is TRBV19, the J call TRBJ1-2, with TRBD1 matching 12 bases. The CDR3 is 15 residues long. The V gene's germline CDR1 is LNHDA and CDR2 SQIVND (reference sequence). J was trimmed by 7 bases and V by 0 bases; bases with no gene match: 3. DNA of the CDR3: TGTGCCAGTAGTATAGATGGGACAGGGGGCCTTGGCTACACCTTC. This gives the protein CASSIDGTGGLGYTF.

CDR3 residues: CASSQERDMDTDTQYF. Here the CDR3 DNA reads TGTGCCAGCAGCCAAGAGAGGGACATGGACACAGATACGCAGTATTTT. The chain is built from TRBV3-1 (or the pseudogene TRBV3-2) and TRBJ2-3; tentative D call: TRBD1 (6 bases). The germline CDR1 and CDR2 sequences are LGHDT and YNNKEL (reference sequence). V was cut by 0 bases and J by 2 bases, with 12 bases left in between. CDR3 length: 16 residues.

The chain carries TRBV7-9 and TRBJ1-2; 7 nucleotides match TRBD1. The length of the CDR3 is 14 residues. Per the germline V gene, CDR1 is SEHNR and CDR2 is FQNEAQ (reference sequence). J was trimmed by 4 bases and V by 5 bases; bases with no gene match: 7. The CDR3 DNA reads TGTGCCAGCAGCGATACACAGGGGATCTATGGCTACACCTTC. Encoded protein: CASSDTQGIYGYTF.

The rearrangement links TRBV5-1 to TRBJ2-5; TRBD2 matches at 11 bases. There are 15 residues in the CDR3. CDR1 is SGHRS, CDR2 YFSETQ, per germline. Trimming at V came to 2 bases and at J to 5 bases, leaving 5 bases not matched to a gene. The CDR3 DNA sequence: TGCGCCAGCAGCTTCCTAGCGGGGGGTCGGGAGACCCAGTACTTC. Translation gives CASSFLAGGRETQYF.

The chain employs TRBV27 and TRBJ2-4; tentatively, D is TRBD2 (6 bases). Trimming left V 2 bases short and J 0 bases short, with 14 bases between. CDR1 and CDR2 from the germline V gene are MNHEY and SMNVEV (reference sequence). The CDR3 spans 17 residues. The CDR3 nucleotides are TGTGCCAGCAGTTTAAGGGGAGGCCCTATAGCCAAAAACATTCAGTACTTC. Its protein product is CASSLRGGPIAKNIQYF.

The gene calls are TRBV2 and TRBJ2-5; 8 bases align to TRBD1. Unmatched junction bases numbered 6, after V lost 4 bases and J lost 5 bases. Germline V gene sequence: CDR1 SNHLY, CDR2 FYNNEI. The CDR3 has 14 residues. CDR3 amino acids: CASSAQGASETQYF. The CDR3, as DNA: TGTGCCAGCAGTGCGCAGGGGGCATCGGAGACCCAGTACTTC.

V and J are TRBV6-1 and TRBJ2-5, with a weak D call TRBD2 (5 bases). V was pared by 2 bases and J by 3 bases, with 22 bases between. The CDR3 contains 18 residues. CDR1 MNHNS and CDR2 SASEGT come from the germline V gene. This CDR3 reads CASSEWVLGGYGEETQYF. In nucleotides, the CDR3 is TGTGCCAGCAGTGAATGGGTGCTGGGCGGGTATGGTGAAGAGACCCAGTACTTC.

This clone has only one observation. The chain has TRBV24-1 and TRBJ2-3; 8 nucleotides match TRBD1. Germline loops: CDR1 KGHDR, CDR2 SFDVKD. The length of the CDR3 is 16 residues. V trimming: 6 bases; J trimming: 0 bases; junction bases outside the gene matches: 7. CDR3 DNA: TGTGCCACCAGTCCACACCGGGACAGGAGCACAGATACGCAGTATTTT. This encodes CATSPHRDRSTDTQYF.

The chain has TRBV7-8 and TRBJ1-1; maybe TRBD1 (5 bases). Per the germline V gene, CDR1 is SGHVS and CDR2 is FQNEAQ. V lost 0 bases, J lost 3 bases, and 17 bases lay in between. The CDR3 runs to 17 residues. CDR3 residues: CASSLARWGRVDTEAFF. The CDR3 coding sequence is TGTGCCAGCAGCTTAGCAAGATGGGGCCGGGTGGACACTGAAGCTTTCTTT. The full variable domain, rest sourced from reference TRBV7-8 and TRBJ1-1, is GAGVSQSPRYKVAKRGQDVALRCDPISGHVSLFWYQQALGQGPEFLTYFQNEAQLDKSGLPSDRFFAERPEGSVSTLKIQRTQQEDSAVYLCASSLARWGRVDTEAFFGQGTRLTVV.

As to this clone: An end of the junction does not agree with germline; a read error may underlie this. This chain links TRBV7-7 with TRBJ2-1; a possible D gene is TRBD2 (6 bases). The CDR3 contains 15 residues. Germline-derived CDR1 and CDR2 are SSHAT and FNYEAQ (reference sequence). The CDR3 region is CASSFGGSSYNEQFF. CDR3 coding DNA: TGTGCTAGCAGCTTTGGGGGGAGCTCCTACAATGAGCAGTTCTTC.

The V call is TRBV7-9, the J call TRBJ2-1; TRBD1 matches at 11 bases. V trimming: 4 bases; J trimming: 7 bases; junction bases outside the gene matches: 6. Germline V gene lookup returns CDR1 SEHNR and CDR2 FQNEAQ (reference sequence). There are 15 residues in the CDR3. Here the CDR3 reads CASSYGQGAGNEQFF. CDR3 nucleotides: TGTGCCAGCAGCTATGGACAGGGGGCGGGTAATGAGCAGTTCTTC.

The CDR3 sequence: CAISEGLAGGNEQFF. The CDR3 nucleotides read TGTGCCATCAGTGAGGGGCTAGCGGGGGGCAATGAGCAGTTCTTC. The rearrangement joins TRBV10-3 to TRBJ2-1, with TRBD2 identical over 11 bases. The V gene end was trimmed by 2 bases and the J gene end by 6 bases; junction bases not matched to a gene: 3. This CDR3 has 15 residues. Germline V gives CDR1 ENHRY, CDR2 SYGVKD.

This clone appeared a few times. The chain uses TRBV6-1 and TRBJ2-7, with unresolved D. Germline V gives CDR1 MNHNS, CDR2 SASEGT. V lost 1 base and J lost 4, with 5 bases in between. The CDR3 is 12 residues long. CDR3 sequence (DNA): TGTGCCAGCAGTGAAGTCGGTTACGAGCAGTACTTC. It codes for CASSEVGYEQYF.

The chain has TRBV5-5 and TRBJ1-5; D is perhaps TRBD1 (5 bases). The CDR3 spans 14 residues. In germline, CDR1 is SGHKS, CDR2 YYEKEE (reference sequence). Trimming pared 3 bases from V and 3 bases from J, leaving 10 bases between. CDR3 in amino acids: CASSWGGDNQPQHF. The CDR3 DNA follows: TGTGCCAGCAGCTGGGGGGGAGACAATCAGCCCCAGCATTTT.

This clone was detected only once. The J gene is TRBJ1-6, the V gene TRBV14, with D maybe TRBD1 (5 bases). This CDR3 region has 16 residues. Trimming shortened V by 1 base and J by 9 bases, and 16 bases separated the two germline ends. Germline V gene sequence: CDR1 SGHDN, CDR2 FVKESK. The CDR3 region has the DNA TGTGCCAGCAGCCAAGTTGGGTTCACCGGGGGTTCACCCCTCCACTTT. This translates into CASSQVGFTGGSPLHF.

The chain has TRBV9 and TRBJ2-1, with 8 bases lining up with TRBD1. CDR1 and CDR2 (germline): SGDLS, YYNGEE. The CDR3 sequence is 14 residues long. V was pared by 4 bases and J by 5 bases, with 5 bases of the junction left unmatched. The CDR3, as DNA: TGTGCCAGCAGCATCGGACAGGGAAACAATGAGCAGTTCTTC. This gives the protein CASSIGQGNNEQFF.

J is TRBJ1-2 and V is TRBV28; 9 bases align to TRBD1. Per germline, CDR1 MDHEN and CDR2 SYDVKM. V shed 8 bases and J 8 bases; nucleotides not matched to a gene: 6. The CDR3 sequence is 12 residues long. DNA for the CDR3: TGTGCCAGCGCCACAGGGGGCCGGGGCTACACCTTC. Residues: CASATGGRGYTF.

The chain links TRBV7-3 to TRBJ2-2; D possibly corresponds to TRBD1 (5 bases). Germline CDR1 and CDR2: SGHTA and FQGTGA. The V gene lost 5 bases and the J gene lost 1 base, with 8 bases spanning the gap. This CDR3 has 14 residues. The CDR3 DNA sequence: TGTGCCAGCAGCCTACAGGAGAACACCGGGGAGCTGTTTTTT. It specifies CASSLQENTGELFF.

The J gene is TRBJ2-3, the V gene TRBV24-1; TRBD1 is a possible D gene (6 bases). CDR1 and CDR2 (germline): KGHDR, SFDVKD. The CDR3 loop spans 16 amino acids. The ends were cut back, 2 bases at V and 4 bases at J, with 15 bases in the middle. The CDR3 loop is CATSDSRTAPADTQYF. The CDR3 DNA reads TGTGCCACCAGTGATTCCCGGACAGCCCCGGCAGATACGCAGTATTTT.

This clone was seen just once. The rearrangement links TRBV10-3 to TRBJ2-7; D is perhaps TRBD1 (5 bases). CDR3 length: 12 amino acids. Germline V gives CDR1 ENHRY, CDR2 SYGVKD. Trimming took off 6 bases at V and 3 bases at J, with 9 bases between the two ends. CDR3 nucleotides: TGTGCCATCAGGGACACTGGCTACGAGCAGTACTTC. Translating it yields CAIRDTGYEQYF.

V usage is TRBV7-3 and J usage is TRBJ2-5; 7 nucleotides line up with TRBD1. CDR1 and CDR2 (germline): SGHTA, FQGTGA. V was clipped by 5 bases and J by 0 bases; unmatched bases: 3. The CDR3 contains 14 residues. CDR3: CASSPGTDQETQYF. The CDR3 bases are TGTGCCAGCAGCCCGGGGACAGACCAAGAGACCCAGTACTTC.

The chain combines TRBV5-1 with TRBJ1-1; 8 bases line up with TRBD1. Germline assignment: CDR1 SGHRS and CDR2 YFSETQ. V gave up 0 bases and J gave up 3 bases; unmatched junction bases: 4. The CDR3 length is 15 residues. CDR3 nucleotide sequence: TGCGCCAGCAGCTTGGCCCCACAGGGGGACACTGAAGCTTTCTTT. Amino acid sequence: CASSLAPQGDTEAFF.

The chain is built from TRBV19 and TRBJ2-3, with D possibly matching TRBD1 (6 bases). The CDR3 extends over 15 amino acids. CDR1 and CDR2 from the germline V gene are LNHDA and SQIVND (reference sequence). The V and J ends lost 5 bases and 0 bases respectively, with 12 bases between them. CDR3 DNA sequence: TGTGCCAGTAGTGAACAGGGACATAGCACAGATACGCAGTATTTT. It encodes CASSEQGHSTDTQYF.

This chain uses TRBV7-9 with TRBJ2-5, with D unclear. From germline, CDR1 is SEHNR and CDR2 FQNEAQ (reference sequence). The length of the CDR3 is 14 residues. With 4 bases removed from V and 5 bases from J, the gap between germline ends came to 14 bases. The CDR3 region is CASSWSTGVETQYF. In nucleotides, the CDR3 is TGTGCCAGCAGCTGGTCGACTGGAGTGGAGACCCAGTACTTC.